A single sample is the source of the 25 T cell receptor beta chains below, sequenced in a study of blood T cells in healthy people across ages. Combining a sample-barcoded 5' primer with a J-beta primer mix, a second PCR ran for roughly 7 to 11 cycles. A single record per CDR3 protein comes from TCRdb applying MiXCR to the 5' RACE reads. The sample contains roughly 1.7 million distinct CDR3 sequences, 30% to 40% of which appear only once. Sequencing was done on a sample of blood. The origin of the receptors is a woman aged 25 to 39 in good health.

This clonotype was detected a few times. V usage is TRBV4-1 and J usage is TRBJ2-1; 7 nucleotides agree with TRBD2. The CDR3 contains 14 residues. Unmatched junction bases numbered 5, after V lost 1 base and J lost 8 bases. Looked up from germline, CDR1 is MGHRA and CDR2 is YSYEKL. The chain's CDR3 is CASSQVGTKDEQFF. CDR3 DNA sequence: TGCGCCAGCAGCCAAGTCGGGACTAAGGATGAGCAGTTCTTC.

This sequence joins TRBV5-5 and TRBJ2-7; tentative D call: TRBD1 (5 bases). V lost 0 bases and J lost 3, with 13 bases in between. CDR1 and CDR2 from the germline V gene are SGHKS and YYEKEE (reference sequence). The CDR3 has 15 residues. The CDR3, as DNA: TGTGCCAGCAGCTTGGCCGGGCAGGGCCACTACGAGCAGTACTTC. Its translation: CASSLAGQGHYEQYF.

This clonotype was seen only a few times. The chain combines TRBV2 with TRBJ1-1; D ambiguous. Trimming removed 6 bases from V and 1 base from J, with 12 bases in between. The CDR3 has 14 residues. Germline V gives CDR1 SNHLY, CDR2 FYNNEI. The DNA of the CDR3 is TGTGCCAGCAGGGGGTTAAGCCGGAACACTGAAGCTTTCTTT. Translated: CASRGLSRNTEAFF.

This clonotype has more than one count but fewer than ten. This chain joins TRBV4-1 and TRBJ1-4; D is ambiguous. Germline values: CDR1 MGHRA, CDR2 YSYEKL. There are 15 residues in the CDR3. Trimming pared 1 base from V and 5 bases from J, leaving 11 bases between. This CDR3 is CASSQGAILNEKLFF. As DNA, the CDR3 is TGCGCCAGCAGCCAAGGGGCGATTTTAAATGAAAAACTGTTTTTT.

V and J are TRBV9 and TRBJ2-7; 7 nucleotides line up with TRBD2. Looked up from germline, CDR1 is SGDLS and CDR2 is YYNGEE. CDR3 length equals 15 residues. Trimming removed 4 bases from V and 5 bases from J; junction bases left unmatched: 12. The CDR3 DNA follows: TGTGCCAGCAGCCCCCTCTGGGGGGGGGAGGACGAGCAGTACTTC. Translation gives CASSPLWGGEDEQYF.

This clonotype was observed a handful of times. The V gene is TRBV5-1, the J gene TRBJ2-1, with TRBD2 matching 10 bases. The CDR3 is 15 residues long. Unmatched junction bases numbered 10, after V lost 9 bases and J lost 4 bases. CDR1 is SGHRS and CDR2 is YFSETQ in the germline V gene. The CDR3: CATRPSGGLYNEQFF. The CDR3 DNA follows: TGCGCCACCCGACCTAGCGGGGGCCTATACAATGAGCAGTTCTTC.

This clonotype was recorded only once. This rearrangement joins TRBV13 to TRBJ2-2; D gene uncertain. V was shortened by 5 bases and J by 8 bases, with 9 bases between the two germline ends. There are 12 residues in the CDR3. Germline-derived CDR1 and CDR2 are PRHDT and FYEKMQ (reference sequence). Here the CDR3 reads CASSVSSGELFF. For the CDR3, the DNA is TGTGCCAGCAGCGTCTCCTCGGGGGAGCTGTTTTTT.

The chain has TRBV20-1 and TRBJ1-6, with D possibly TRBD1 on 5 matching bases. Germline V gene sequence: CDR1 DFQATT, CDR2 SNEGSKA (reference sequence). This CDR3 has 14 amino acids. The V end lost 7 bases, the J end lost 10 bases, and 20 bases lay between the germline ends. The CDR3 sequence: CSVFAGAGTSPLHF. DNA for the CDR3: TGCAGTGTTTTCGCCGGGGCAGGGACCTCACCCCTCCACTTT.

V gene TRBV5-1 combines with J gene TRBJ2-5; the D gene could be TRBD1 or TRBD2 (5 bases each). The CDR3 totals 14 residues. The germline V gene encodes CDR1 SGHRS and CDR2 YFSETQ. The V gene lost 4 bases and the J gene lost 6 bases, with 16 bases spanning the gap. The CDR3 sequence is CASSTQGEGKTQYF. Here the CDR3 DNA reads TGCGCCAGCAGCACCCAGGGCGAGGGGAAGACCCAGTACTTC.

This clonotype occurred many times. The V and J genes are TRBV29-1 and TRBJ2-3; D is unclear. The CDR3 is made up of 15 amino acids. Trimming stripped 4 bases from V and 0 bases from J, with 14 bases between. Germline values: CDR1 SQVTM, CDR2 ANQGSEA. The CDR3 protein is CSVAGHPRSTDTQYF. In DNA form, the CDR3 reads TGCAGCGTTGCGGGCCACCCCCGTAGCACAGATACGCAGTATTTT.

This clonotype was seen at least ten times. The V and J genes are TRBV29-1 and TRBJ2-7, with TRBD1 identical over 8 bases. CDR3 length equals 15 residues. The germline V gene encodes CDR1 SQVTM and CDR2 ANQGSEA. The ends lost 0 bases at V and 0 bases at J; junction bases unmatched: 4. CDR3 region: CSVEDRDRSSYEQYF. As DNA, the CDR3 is TGCAGCGTTGAAGATCGGGACAGGAGCTCCTACGAGCAGTACTTC.

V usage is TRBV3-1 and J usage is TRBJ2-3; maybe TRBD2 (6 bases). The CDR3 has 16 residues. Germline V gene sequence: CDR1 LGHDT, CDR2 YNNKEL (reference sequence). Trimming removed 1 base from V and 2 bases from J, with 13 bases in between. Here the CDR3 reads CASSQVSGNPTDTQYF. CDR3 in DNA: TGTGCCAGCAGCCAAGTTAGCGGAAATCCCACAGATACGCAGTATTTT.

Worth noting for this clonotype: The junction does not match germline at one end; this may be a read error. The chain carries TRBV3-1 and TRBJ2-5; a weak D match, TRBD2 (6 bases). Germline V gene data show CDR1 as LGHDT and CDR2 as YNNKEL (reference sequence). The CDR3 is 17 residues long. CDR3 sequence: CASSQNRDSHYQEAQYF. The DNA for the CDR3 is TGTGCCAGCAGCCAGAACCGGGACTCGCACTATCAAGAGGCCCAGTACTTC.

CDR3 region: CASSLSARGYYEQYF. CDR3 in DNA: TGTGCCAGCAGCTTGAGTGCCAGAGGCTACTACGAGCAGTACTTC. V is TRBV5-6 and J is TRBJ2-7; D not resolved. Trimming took off 1 base at V and 3 bases at J, with 14 bases between the two ends. The CDR3 totals 15 residues. CDR1 and CDR2 (germline): SGHDT, YYEEEE.

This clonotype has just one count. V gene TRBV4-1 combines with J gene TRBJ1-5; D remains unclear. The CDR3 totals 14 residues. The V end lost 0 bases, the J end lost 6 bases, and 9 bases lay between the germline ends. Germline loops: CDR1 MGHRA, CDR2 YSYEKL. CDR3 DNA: TGCGCCAGCAGCCAAGAGTACGAGGGTCAGCCCCAGCATTTT. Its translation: CASSQEYEGQPQHF.

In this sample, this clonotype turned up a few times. In DNA, the CDR3 is TGTGCCAGCAGCCAAGTGGGGCGACAGGGTTCCTACGAGCAGTACTTC. Translated: CASSQVGRQGSYEQYF. The chain joins TRBV4-2 to TRBJ2-7; TRBD1 matches at 7 bases. The CDR3 is 16 amino acids. The germline V gene has CDR1 LGHNA and CDR2 YNFKEQ. With 1 base clipped from V and 1 base from J, the junction kept 7 bases outside the gene matches.

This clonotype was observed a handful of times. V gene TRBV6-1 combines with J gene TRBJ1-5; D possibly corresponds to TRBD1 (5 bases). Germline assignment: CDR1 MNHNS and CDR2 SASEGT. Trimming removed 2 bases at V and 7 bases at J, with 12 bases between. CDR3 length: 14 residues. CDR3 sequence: CASSESGVRQPQHF. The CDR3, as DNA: TGTGCCAGCAGTGAATCGGGGGTCCGGCAGCCCCAGCATTTT.

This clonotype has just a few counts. The CDR3 sequence: CASNLITGASLGETQYF. The CDR3 DNA reads as TGTGCCAGCAACCTTATCACCGGGGCTAGCCTTGGAGAGACCCAGTACTTC. The chain links TRBV7-2 to TRBJ2-5; perhaps D is TRBD1 or TRBD2 (5 bases each). Trimming shortened V by 7 bases and J by 4 bases, and 25 bases separated the two germline ends. Germline V gene data show CDR1 as SGHTA and CDR2 as FQGNSA. The CDR3 loop spans 17 amino acids.

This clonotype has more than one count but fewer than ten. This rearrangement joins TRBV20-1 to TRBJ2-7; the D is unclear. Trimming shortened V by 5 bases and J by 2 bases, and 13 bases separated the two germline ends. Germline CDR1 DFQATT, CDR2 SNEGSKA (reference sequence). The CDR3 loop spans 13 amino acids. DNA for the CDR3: TGCAGTGCTTCCCTTGGTTACACCTACGAGCAGTACTTC. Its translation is CSASLGYTYEQYF.

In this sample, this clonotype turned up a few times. The CDR3 DNA sequence: TGTGCCAGCAGCTCCAAGGGACTAGCGGGAGCGAGTCAAGAGACCCAGTACTTC. This translates into CASSSKGLAGASQETQYF. J is TRBJ2-5 and V is TRBV7-3; 14 nucleotides line up with TRBD2. Germline CDR1 and CDR2: SGHTA and FQGTGA. V trimming: 4 bases; J trimming: 2 bases; junction bases outside the gene matches: 9. This CDR3 has 18 residues.

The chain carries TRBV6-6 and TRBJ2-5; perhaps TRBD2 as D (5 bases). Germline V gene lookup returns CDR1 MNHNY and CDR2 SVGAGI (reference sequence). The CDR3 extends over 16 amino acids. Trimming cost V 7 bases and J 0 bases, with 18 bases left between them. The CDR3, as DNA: TGTGCCAGCAAAGACGGCCTAGCTGTGTACCAAGAGACCCAGTACTTC. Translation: CASKDGLAVYQETQYF.

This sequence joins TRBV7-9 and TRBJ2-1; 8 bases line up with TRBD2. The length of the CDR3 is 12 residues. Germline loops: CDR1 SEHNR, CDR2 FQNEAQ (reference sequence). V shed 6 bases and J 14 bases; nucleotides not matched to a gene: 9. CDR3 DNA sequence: TGTGCCAGCAGACTTAGCGGGGCGGAGGAGTTCTTC. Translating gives CASRLSGAEEFF.

The chain's CDR3 is CASSSGQGASETQYF. The CDR3 nucleotides are TGCGCCAGCAGCTCCGGACAGGGGGCTTCAGAGACCCAGTACTTC. V and J are TRBV5-1 and TRBJ2-5, with 11 bases matching TRBD1. This CDR3 contains 15 residues. The germline V gene has CDR1 SGHRS and CDR2 YFSETQ. J was trimmed by 4 bases and V by 3 bases; bases with no gene match: 5. Filled out from reference TRBV5-1 and TRBJ2-5, the complete variable domain reads KAGVTQTPRYLIKTRGQQVTLSCSPISGHRSVSWYQQTPGQGLQFLFEYFSETQRNKGNFPGRFSGRQFSNSRSEMNVSTLELGDSALYLCASSSGQGASETQYFGPGTRLLVL.

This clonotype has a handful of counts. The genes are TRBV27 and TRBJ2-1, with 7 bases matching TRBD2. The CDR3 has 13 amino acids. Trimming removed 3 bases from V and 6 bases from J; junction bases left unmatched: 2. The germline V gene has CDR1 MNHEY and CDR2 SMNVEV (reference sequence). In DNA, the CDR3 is TGTGCCAGCAGTTTCCTAGCGGCCAATGAGCAGTTCTTC. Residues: CASSFLAANEQFF.

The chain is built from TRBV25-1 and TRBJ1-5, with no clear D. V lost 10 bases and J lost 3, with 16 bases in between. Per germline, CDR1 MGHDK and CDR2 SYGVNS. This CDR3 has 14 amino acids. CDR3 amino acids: CANRGRTVNQPQHF. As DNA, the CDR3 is TGTGCCAACAGAGGACGGACGGTCAATCAGCCCCAGCATTTT. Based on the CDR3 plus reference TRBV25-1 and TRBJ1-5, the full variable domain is EADIYQTPRYLVIGTGKKITLECSQTMGHDKMYWYQQDPGMELHLIHYSYGVNSTEKGDLSSESTVSRIRTEHFPLTLESARPSHTSQYLCANRGRTVNQPQHFGDGTRLSIL.